Listed below are T cell receptor beta chains from one sample, sequenced in a study of regulatory T cells in long-lasting Graves disease. TCRdb analysed the multiplex PCR reads with MiXCR anew, one entry per CDR3 protein. This sample has around 330,000 distinct CDR3 sequences, with about 18% found just once. The specimen comprised peripheral blood mononuclear cells (PBMCs), sampled at new diagnosis, from a patient treated with antithyroid drugs. All receptors come from a female donor with Graves disease. CDR3s include the opening cysteine and the closing phenylalanine or tryptophan. D genes are given only for firm matches. Expanded clones are given a class, and other clones once, few, many or no size at all.

J gene: TRBJ2-5
clone size: many
V gene: TRBV19
D gene: TRBD2
CDR3 DNA: TGTGCCAGTAGTCCACGGGGACTAGCGGGTGGAGAGACCCAGTACTTC
CDR3 protein: CASSPRGLAGGETQYF

J gene: TRBJ2-2
clone size: NA
V gene: TRBV11-3
D gene: TRBD2
CDR3 DNA: TGTGCCAGCAGCTTCCAAGGGAGGCTAGCGGGTGTGCACACCGGGGAGCTGTTTTTT
CDR3 protein: CASSFQGRLAGVHTGELFF

J gene: TRBJ2-2
clone size: NA
V gene: TRBV3-1
D gene: NA
CDR3 DNA: TGTGCCAGCAGAGTAGGTCCAGACTACACCGGGGAGCTGTTTTTT
CDR3 protein: CASRVGPDYTGELFF

J gene: TRBJ2-3
clone size: NA
V gene: TRBV27
D gene: TRBD2
CDR3 DNA: TGTGCCAGCAGCCTTCTAGCGGGCGGGGGCACAGATACGCAGTATTTT
CDR3 protein: CASSLLAGGGTDTQYF

J gene: TRBJ2-7
clone size: NA
V gene: TRBV25-1
D gene: TRBD2
CDR3 DNA: TGTGCCAGCAGTGAATACGGCCAGCGGGACCCCTACGAGCAGTACTTC
CDR3 protein: CASSEYGQRDPYEQYF

J gene: TRBJ1-1
clone size: NA
V gene: TRBV28
D gene: TRBD1
CDR3 DNA: TGTGCCAGCACCGGACAGGGACCAGCTTTCTTT
CDR3 protein: CASTGQGPAFF

J gene: TRBJ2-1
clone size: many
V gene: TRBV12-3/TRBV12-4
D gene: NA
CDR3 DNA: TGTGCCAGCAGTCCCCGGGTCAACCCGCGGAATGAGCAGTTCTTC
CDR3 protein: CASSPRVNPRNEQFF

J gene: TRBJ2-5
clone size: many
V gene: TRBV18
D gene: NA
CDR3 DNA: TGTGCCAGCTCACCACTTTCTGGGGATGCAGAGACCCAGTACTTC
CDR3 protein: CASSPLSGDAETQYF

J gene: TRBJ1-3
clone size: many
V gene: TRBV2
D gene: NA
CDR3 DNA: TGTGCCAGCAGTGACGCCAGACCGCCTGGAAACACCATATATTTT
CDR3 protein: CASSDARPPGNTIYF

J gene: TRBJ1-5
clone size: many
V gene: TRBV29-1
D gene: NA
CDR3 DNA: TGCAGCGTTGGCGGTGCTGGGCAGCCCCAGCATTTT
CDR3 protein: CSVGGAGQPQHF

J gene: TRBJ2-7
clone size: many
V gene: TRBV11-3
D gene: NA
CDR3 DNA: TGTGCCAGCAGCTTGGGCTTTAAAGCCCACGAGCAGTACTTC
CDR3 protein: CASSLGFKAHEQYF

J gene: TRBJ2-5
clone size: many
V gene: TRBV15
D gene: NA
CDR3 DNA: TGTGCCACCAGCAGCTCCCGGCGAAAGACCCAGTACTTC
CDR3 protein: CATSSSRRKTQYF

J gene: TRBJ2-1
clone size: many
V gene: TRBV6-2/TRBV6-3
D gene: NA
CDR3 DNA: TGTGCCAGCAGTGCACAGGGTTGGGTCGGCAATGAGCAGTTCTTC
CDR3 protein: CASSAQGWVGNEQFF

J gene: TRBJ2-2
clone size: NA
V gene: TRBV30
D gene: TRBD1
CDR3 DNA: TGTGCCTGGAGTGGACAGGGGTTGAACACCGGGGAGCTGTTTTTT
CDR3 protein: CAWSGQGLNTGELFF

J gene: TRBJ2-5
clone size: many
V gene: TRBV9
D gene: NA
CDR3 DNA: TGTGCCAGCAGCGTAGCTTTGGGGTCCCAAGAGACCCAGTACTTC
CDR3 protein: CASSVALGSQETQYF

J gene: TRBJ2-5
clone size: few
V gene: TRBV7-9
D gene: NA
CDR3 DNA: TGTGCCAGCAGCTCCCATGCCATCGCGGGAGAGACCCAGTACTTC
CDR3 protein: CASSSHAIAGETQYF

J gene: TRBJ2-7
clone size: many
V gene: TRBV30
D gene: NA
CDR3 DNA: TGTGCCTGGAGTGAGGGCCCCCACGAGCAGTACTTC
CDR3 protein: CAWSEGPHEQYF

J gene: TRBJ2-3
clone size: many
V gene: TRBV6-1
D gene: NA
CDR3 DNA: TGTGCCAGCAGTCTGAATCTAGGGTTATGGGATACGCAGTATTTT
CDR3 protein: CASSLNLGLWDTQYF

J gene: TRBJ1-1
clone size: many
V gene: TRBV20-1
D gene: NA
CDR3 DNA: TGCAGTGCTAGAGAGAGGGGGACGGGCATCACTGAAGCTTTCTTT
CDR3 protein: CSARERGTGITEAFF

J gene: TRBJ2-7
clone size: many
V gene: TRBV12-5
D gene: NA
CDR3 DNA: TGTGCTAGTGGTTTGGCCAAGTACGAGCAGTACTTC
CDR3 protein: CASGLAKYEQYF

J gene: TRBJ1-2
clone size: NA
V gene: TRBV29-1
D gene: NA
CDR3 DNA: TGCAGCGTTGAGAGACAGGACCTAAACTATGGCTACACCTTC
CDR3 protein: CSVERQDLNYGYTF

J gene: TRBJ1-4
clone size: few
V gene: TRBV10-3
D gene: NA
CDR3 DNA: TGTGCCATCAGTCTCGGACTGACAACTAATGAAAAACTGTTTTTT
CDR3 protein: CAISLGLTTNEKLFF

J gene: TRBJ1-3
clone size: many
V gene: TRBV28
D gene: NA
CDR3 DNA: TGTGCCAGCAGTTTATCCGGGACCGCTGGAAACACCATATATTTT
CDR3 protein: CASSLSGTAGNTIYF

J gene: TRBJ2-2
clone size: many
V gene: TRBV5-1
D gene: NA
CDR3 DNA: TGCGCCAGCAGCATTAAACCGGGGGAGCTGTTTTTT
CDR3 protein: CASSIKPGELFF

J gene: TRBJ2-3
clone size: many
V gene: TRBV30
D gene: TRBD2
CDR3 DNA: TGTGCCTGCCGACCTATTAGCGGGAGGGCAGATACGCAGTATTTT
CDR3 protein: CACRPISGRADTQYF

J gene: TRBJ2-3
clone size: many
V gene: TRBV7-8
D gene: NA
CDR3 DNA: TGTGCCAGCAGCTTTCAACCGAGCACAGATACGCAGTATTTT
CDR3 protein: CASSFQPSTDTQYF

J gene: TRBJ2-5
clone size: many
V gene: TRBV7-9
D gene: NA
CDR3 DNA: TGTGCCATCGAGAATGAAGAGACCCAGTACTTC
CDR3 protein: CAIENEETQYF

J gene: TRBJ1-5
clone size: many
V gene: TRBV6-1
D gene: NA
CDR3 DNA: TGTGCCAGCAGTGGATCCGGGACCTCTCTAACTTCGAGAGGTAATCAGCCCCAGCATTTT
CDR3 protein: CASSGSGTSLTSRGNQPQHF

J gene: TRBJ2-7
clone size: many
V gene: TRBV11-2
D gene: NA
CDR3 DNA: TGTGCCAGCAGCTTAATCGGGATGCCAGCGGGCTCCTCCTACGAGCAGTACTTC
CDR3 protein: CASSLIGMPAGSSYEQYF

J gene: TRBJ2-5
clone size: many
V gene: TRBV7-8
D gene: NA
CDR3 DNA: TGTGCCAGCAGCTCCTCTCTGACCGCCCAAGAGACCCAGTACTTC
CDR3 protein: CASSSSLTAQETQYF

J gene: TRBJ1-6
clone size: many
V gene: TRBV20-1
D gene: NA
CDR3 DNA: TGCAGTGCTAGAGTGTCGAGCTCCTATAATTCACCCCTCCACTTT
CDR3 protein: CSARVSSSYNSPLHF

J gene: TRBJ2-7
clone size: many
V gene: TRBV3-1
D gene: NA
CDR3 DNA: TGTGCCAGCAGCCTGAAAACGGCCTACGAGCAGTACTTC
CDR3 protein: CASSLKTAYEQYF

J gene: TRBJ2-1
clone size: many
V gene: TRBV2
D gene: TRBD2
CDR3 DNA: TGTGCCAGCAGGGGACTATATAACAATGAGCAGTTCTTC
CDR3 protein: CASRGLYNNEQFF

J gene: TRBJ2-1
clone size: many
V gene: TRBV28
D gene: NA
CDR3 DNA: TGTGCCAGCAACGCAGGGGCGAGGAATGAGCAGTTCTTC
CDR3 protein: CASNAGARNEQFF

J gene: TRBJ2-1
clone size: NA
V gene: TRBV28
D gene: TRBD1
CDR3 DNA: TGTGCCTCCGGACAGGGGTCCTACGAGCAGTTCTTC
CDR3 protein: CASGQGSYEQFF

J gene: TRBJ2-1
clone size: few
V gene: TRBV9
D gene: NA
CDR3 DNA: TGTGCCAGCAGCGTAGGAGGGTCCAATGAGCAGTTCTTC
CDR3 protein: CASSVGGSNEQFF

J gene: TRBJ2-1
clone size: many
V gene: TRBV3-1
D gene: TRBD2
CDR3 DNA: TGTGCCAGCAGCCAAGAGAGTGGGCTAGCGGAGTCCTACAATGAGCAGTTCTTC
CDR3 protein: CASSQESGLAESYNEQFF

J gene: TRBJ2-7
clone size: few
V gene: TRBV4-2
D gene: NA
CDR3 DNA: TGTGCCAGCAGCCAAGTGACGGGAGCCCCCTACGAGCAGTACTTC
CDR3 protein: CASSQVTGAPYEQYF

J gene: TRBJ2-5
clone size: many
V gene: TRBV28
D gene: NA
CDR3 DNA: TGTGCCAGCAGCTCCGACCTAGGAGAGACCCAGTACTTC
CDR3 protein: CASSSDLGETQYF

J gene: TRBJ2-1
clone size: few
V gene: TRBV5-1
D gene: TRBD2
CDR3 DNA: TGCGCCAGCAAGGCTAGCGGGAGGGGTGAGCAGTTCTTC
CDR3 protein: CASKASGRGEQFF

J gene: TRBJ1-5
clone size: many
V gene: TRBV12-3/TRBV12-4
D gene: NA
CDR3 DNA: TGTGCCAGCAGCCTCTCGACCTTCTATAGCAATCAGCCCCAGCATTTT
CDR3 protein: CASSLSTFYSNQPQHF